One sample yielded the 9 T cell receptor beta chains listed below, sequenced in a study of blood T cell repertoires in COVID-19. The repertoire was sequenced with immunoSEQ multiplex PCR; TCRdb's copy has only in-frame clones and lacks some. Here the sample spans some 190,000 clones, about 83% being singletons. The specimen sequenced was PBMCs or T cells enriched from blood (not recorded which). The receptors were sampled from a woman between 25 and 40 years old who had been exposed to COVID-19.

This sequence joins TRBV10-3 and TRBJ2-5; D gene ambiguous. Germline V gene lookup returns CDR1 ENHRY and CDR2 SYGVKD. This CDR3 has 13 residues. The germline V and J ends were trimmed by 5 bases and 4 bases, with 11 bases remaining between them. CDR3 bases: TGTGCCATCAGTCCCCGAACTGGAGAGACCCAGTACTTC. Its translation: CAISPRTGETQYF.

The rearrangement joins TRBV5-1 to TRBJ1-1, with D tentatively TRBD1 (6 bases). The CDR3 contains 14 residues. V gave up 0 bases and J gave up 0 bases, with 6 bases separating them. CDR1 is SGHRS, CDR2 YFSETQ, per germline. CDR3 loop: CASSLGTVNTEAFF. The CDR3 coding sequence is TGCGCCAGCAGCTTGGGGACAGTGAACACTGAAGCTTTCTTT.

The chain couples TRBV7-2 to TRBJ2-3; 7 positions agree with TRBD2. Germline loops: CDR1 SGHTA, CDR2 FQGNSA. The CDR3 totals 13 residues. Trimming at V came to 5 bases and at J to 8 bases, leaving 7 bases not matched to a gene. CDR3 DNA: TGTGCCAGCAGCCAACCCCGGACTAGTACGCAGTATTTT. As protein: CASSQPRTSTQYF.

CDR3 DNA: TGTGCCAGCAGCTTTAGGAGGACGAGCACAGATACGCAGTATTTT. This gives the protein CASSFRRTSTDTQYF. This sequence joins TRBV7-2 and TRBJ2-3; the D gene is possibly TRBD2 (5 bases). The length of the CDR3 is 15 residues. Germline assignment: CDR1 SGHTA and CDR2 FQGNSA. The V end was cut by 3 bases, the J end by 0 bases, with 10 bases between.

This sequence joins TRBV7-9 and TRBJ2-7; tentatively, D is TRBD2 (5 bases). With 5 bases removed from V and 0 bases from J, the gap between germline ends came to 14 bases. The length of the CDR3 is 15 residues. Germline lookup yields CDR1 SEHNR and CDR2 FQNEAQ (reference sequence). The CDR3 spells CASSKTAAGSYEQYF. The CDR3 coding sequence is TGTGCCAGCAGCAAAACAGCCGCGGGCTCCTACGAGCAGTACTTC. The variable domain in full, with the rest retrieved from reference TRBV7-9 and TRBJ2-7, is DTGVSQNPRHKITKRGQNVTFRCDPISEHNRLYWYRQTLGQGPEFLTYFQNEAQLEKSRLLSDRFSAERPKGSFSTLEIQRTEQGDSAMYLCASSKTAAGSYEQYFGPGTRLTVT.

J is TRBJ2-4 and V is TRBV19; the match to TRBD1 covers 7 bases. This CDR3 contains 15 residues. The germline gives CDR1 LNHDA, CDR2 SQIVND (reference sequence). V was clipped by 4 bases and J by 4 bases; unmatched bases: 7. The DNA of the CDR3 is TGTGCCAGTAGTACAACGAGGGACAGTAAAAACATTCAGTACTTC. Its translation is CASSTTRDSKNIQYF.

The chain links TRBV6-6 to TRBJ1-1; D ambiguous. Per the germline V gene, CDR1 is MNHNY and CDR2 is SVGAGI (reference sequence). Trimming removed 5 bases at V and 0 bases at J, with 13 bases between. CDR3 length: 15 residues. For the CDR3, the DNA is TGTGCCAGCAGTGACGGGATCACCATGAACACTGAAGCTTTCTTT. It yields the protein CASSDGITMNTEAFF.

The rearrangement uses TRBV5-8 and TRBJ1-1, with D possibly matching TRBD1 (5 bases). This CDR3 comprises 14 residues. The germline gives CDR1 SGHTS, CDR2 YDEGEE. V lost 1 base to trimming and J lost 5 bases, with 12 bases between them. The CDR3 region has the DNA TGTGCCAGCAGCTTGCAGCAGGGAGGGACTGAAGCTTTCTTT. Amino acids: CASSLQQGGTEAFF.

CDR3 sequence: CASGLGGAYNSPLHF. CDR3 bases: TGTGCTAGTGGTTTGGGGGGCGCTTATAATTCACCCCTCCACTTT. V usage is TRBV12-5 and J usage is TRBJ1-6; possible D gene TRBD1, 5 bases. The CDR3 is 15 amino acids. The V gene's germline CDR1 is LGHNT and CDR2 FRNRAP. The germline V and J ends were trimmed by 1 base and 4 bases, with 8 bases remaining between them. The variable domain in full, with the rest retrieved from reference TRBV12-5 and TRBJ1-6, is DARVTQTPRHKVTEMGQEVTMRCQPILGHNTVFWYRQTMMQGLELLAYFRNRAPLDDSGMPKDRFSAEMPDATLATLKIQPSEPRDSAVYFCASGLGGAYNSPLHFGNGTRLTVT.